This T cell receptor (beta chain) derives from a study of blood T cell repertoires in COVID-19. Study-wide background: Sites across the United States, Italy and Spain contributed samples from acute and convalescent COVID-19. The analysed material was cDNA or gDNA that came from T cells, B-cell-depleted T cells, or PBMCs.

How the authors handled the data: It was from reference gene primer amplification that nucleated cell counts were estimated. Method: immunoSEQ multiplex PCR; TCRdb's copy keeps in-frame clones and lacks some. Clone size and V and J calls were adopted from that table, with D and trimming inferred from the DNA. The sample comprises approximately 110,000 clones, 85% of which are singletons, and roughly an eighth rests with the top ten. The CDR3 is made up of 14 amino acids. Sequenced input: peripheral blood. The V and J genes are TRBV21-1 and TRBJ1-3. TRBV21-1 corresponds to a pseudogene. This TCR came from a human donor in a cohort sampled during active COVID-19. DNA for the CDR3: TGTGCCAGCAGCAAACCCGGCGGAGGAAACACCATATATTTT. Amino acid sequence: CASSKPGGGNTIYF.